The 21 T cell receptor beta chains below all came from one sample that was sequenced in a study of PD-L1 blockade in urothelial cancer. Time point noted: pretreatment peripheral blood. Method: immunoSEQ multiplex PCR; TCRdb's copy keeps in-frame clones and lacks some. Here the sample spans about 87,000 clones, roughly 84% being singletons. Sequenced material: PBMCs, taken around atezolizumab (anti-PD-L1) treatment. The receptors here all came from a man aged 55-75 years with urothelial cancer.

J is TRBJ2-7 and V is TRBV28, with D uncertain. V lost 6 bases and J 0 bases, leaving 15 bases between the germline ends. Looked up from germline, CDR1 is MDHEN and CDR2 is SYDVKM. The CDR3 totals 15 residues. CDR3 loop: CASSPERDFSYEQYF. The CDR3 DNA reads as TGTGCCAGCAGCCCGGAGCGCGACTTCTCCTACGAGCAGTACTTC.

The chain joins TRBV6-5 to TRBJ1-1, with TRBD1 as a possible D gene (6 bases). Looked up from germline, CDR1 is MNHEY and CDR2 is SVGAGI. With 5 bases removed from V and 0 bases from J, the gap between germline ends came to 10 bases. The CDR3 totals 14 residues. The CDR3 protein is CASSSDRLNTEAFF. The CDR3 bases are TGTGCCAGCAGTAGCGACAGGCTGAACACTGAAGCTTTCTTT.

The V call is TRBV7-2, the J call TRBJ2-7; D remains unclear. This CDR3 contains 14 residues. Trimming left V 2 bases short and J 5 bases short, with 13 bases between. Per the germline V gene, CDR1 is SGHTA and CDR2 is FQGNSA. CDR3 DNA sequence: TGTGCCAGCAGCTTATCTAGAAGACCCCACGAGCAGTACTTC. Its protein is CASSLSRRPHEQYF. The entire variable domain, with the rest obtained from reference TRBV7-2 and TRBJ2-7, is as follows: GAGVSQSPSNKVTEKGKDVELRCDPISGHTALYWYRQSLGQGLEFLIYFQGNSAPDKSGLPSDRFSAERTGGSVSTLTIQRTQQEDSAVYLCASSLSRRPHEQYFGPGTRLTVT.

The V and J genes are TRBV28 and TRBJ2-4; a weak D match, TRBD1 (6 bases). The ends were cut back, 2 bases at V and 8 bases at J, with 7 bases in the middle. Germline V gene sequence: CDR1 MDHEN, CDR2 SYDVKM. This CDR3 region has 12 residues. The CDR3 bases are TGTGCCAGCAGTTTAGAGGGGGACATTCAGTACTTC. Protein sequence: CASSLEGDIQYF.

V usage is TRBV30 and J usage is TRBJ1-4; perhaps TRBD1 as D (5 bases). Per the germline V gene, CDR1 is GTSNPN and CDR2 is SVGIG (reference sequence). Deletions cut 8 bases from V and 4 bases from J, with 14 bases between. The CDR3 covers 13 residues. In DNA form, the CDR3 reads TGTGCCGGGACGGAGGGGAATAATGAAAAACTGTTTTTT. Protein product: CAGTEGNNEKLFF.

The rearrangement links TRBV29-1 to TRBJ2-5; maybe TRBD2 (6 bases). Trimming left V 4 bases short and J 1 base short, with 13 bases between. CDR3 length: 14 amino acids. Looked up from germline, CDR1 is SQVTM and CDR2 is ANQGSEA. CDR3 residues: CSVGGPAGQETQYF. The DNA for the CDR3 is TGCAGCGTTGGAGGGCCAGCGGGCCAAGAGACCCAGTACTTC. Variable domain in full (rest from reference TRBV29-1 and TRBJ2-5): SAVISQKPSRDICQRGTSLTIQCQVDSQVTMMFWYRQQPGQSLTLIATANQGSEATYESGFVIDKFPISRPNLTFSTLTVSNMSPEDSSIYLCSVGGPAGQETQYFGPGTRLLVL.

V is TRBV6-6 and J is TRBJ2-6, with D unclear. From germline, CDR1 is MNHNY and CDR2 SVGAGI (reference sequence). Trimming took 6 bases from V and 9 from J, leaving 12 bases between them. The CDR3 is 13 amino acids. This CDR3 reads CASRFRENNVLTF. CDR3 DNA sequence: TGTGCCAGCAGATTTCGAGAGAACAACGTCCTGACTTTC.

The rearrangement links TRBV6-1 to TRBJ1-2, with 8 bases matching TRBD1. Germline values: CDR1 MNHNS, CDR2 SASEGT. V gave up 3 bases and J gave up 4 bases; unmatched junction bases: 7. This CDR3 is 15 amino acids long. The CDR3 region is CASSEDRERTYGYTF. DNA for the CDR3: TGTGCCAGCAGTGAGGACAGGGAGAGGACCTATGGCTACACCTTC.

V usage is TRBV19 and J usage is TRBJ1-3; TRBD1 aligns across 8 bases. The trim removed 5 bases at V and 2 bases at J, leaving 5 bases unmatched. The CDR3 sequence is 15 residues long. Germline assignment: CDR1 LNHDA and CDR2 SQIVND (reference sequence). For the CDR3, the DNA is TGTGCCAGTAGTTTGTTACAGGGGGCTGGAAACACCATATATTTT. Translating it yields CASSLLQGAGNTIYF.

The rearrangement joins TRBV4-1 to TRBJ2-1; 7 nucleotides line up with TRBD2. V lost 4 bases and J lost 7; bases outside the gene matches: 10. The CDR3 has 15 residues. Germline lookup yields CDR1 MGHRA and CDR2 YSYEKL. The CDR3 nucleotides are TGCGCCAGCAGCCGCTACGGGGAGGGCGGAAATGAGCAGTTCTTC. Encoded protein: CASSRYGEGGNEQFF.

This clone has only a few counts. V is TRBV11-2 and J is TRBJ1-1; D is unclear. CDR3 length equals 13 residues. The V gene's germline CDR1 is SGHAT and CDR2 FQNNGV. V was clipped by 2 bases and J by 2 bases, with 6 bases between them. As DNA, the CDR3 is TGTGCCAGCAGCTTAAAAACTAACACTGAAGCTTTCTTT. It is translated as CASSLKTNTEAFF.

This clone was observed a few times. J is TRBJ2-3 and V is TRBV28, with a tentative D call TRBD1 (5 bases). The V gene lost 5 bases and the J gene lost 0 bases, with 12 bases spanning the gap. The CDR3 loop spans 15 amino acids. The germline V gene has CDR1 MDHEN and CDR2 SYDVKM. The CDR3 sequence: CASSPQGQSTDTQYF. CDR3 coding DNA: TGTGCCAGCAGTCCCCAGGGTCAGAGCACAGATACGCAGTATTTT.

The count of this clone is one. This chain joins TRBV6-5 and TRBJ1-1; 10 positions agree with TRBD1. The germline gives CDR1 MNHEY, CDR2 SVGAGI. There are 14 residues in the CDR3. V shed 6 bases and J 1 base; nucleotides not matched to a gene: 2. As DNA, the CDR3 is TGTGCCAGCAGGAGGGACAGGGGGAACACTGAAGCTTTCTTT. Protein product: CASRRDRGNTEAFF.

This clone occurred a few times. The rearrangement links TRBV10-3 to TRBJ1-6; the match to TRBD1 covers 8 bases. V lost 6 bases, J lost 9 bases, and 10 bases stayed unmatched. CDR1 is ENHRY and CDR2 is SYGVKD in the germline V gene. The CDR3 spans 15 residues. The CDR3 DNA sequence: TGTGCCATCAGCCCAAGACAGGGGAAGGGTTCACCCCTCCACTTT. It encodes CAISPRQGKGSPLHF.

In its sample, this clone was seen a few times. The V and J genes are TRBV11-2 and TRBJ1-5, with 8 bases matching TRBD1. Germline trimming cut 5 bases from V and 15 bases from J; bases unmatched to any gene: 9. This CDR3 region has 12 residues. The germline CDR1 and CDR2 sequences are SGHAT and FQNNGV. The CDR3: CASSTGQGSSHF. In DNA, the CDR3 is TGTGCCAGCAGCACCGGACAGGGATCTTCGCATTTT.

The J gene is TRBJ2-1, the V gene TRBV18; 10 bases line up with TRBD2. The CDR3 runs 17 residues. The ends lost 3 bases at V and 1 base at J; junction bases unmatched: 6. Germline CDR1 reads KGHSH; CDR2 reads LQKENI. The CDR3 nucleotides are TGTGCCAGCTCACCTGCAGGACTAGCGGCTTCCTACAATGAGCAGTTCTTC. Amino acids: CASSPAGLAASYNEQFF.

In this sample, this clone turned up a few times. The chain couples TRBV20-1 to TRBJ1-1; no clear D gene. V was cut by 2 bases and J by 2 bases, with 3 bases left in between. The length of the CDR3 is 11 residues. The germline gives CDR1 DFQATT, CDR2 SNEGSKA (reference sequence). The CDR3 DNA reads as TGCAGTGCTAGACCAAACACTGAAGCTTTCTTT. Protein product: CSARPNTEAFF.

The chain carries TRBV4-2 and TRBJ2-7; 9 positions agree with TRBD2. The CDR3 contains 15 residues. Trimming at V came to 3 bases and at J to 2 bases, leaving 5 bases not matched to a gene. CDR1 is LGHNA, CDR2 YNFKEQ, per germline. CDR3 region: CASSQPGLATYEQYF. The CDR3 DNA follows: TGTGCCAGCAGCCAGCCGGGACTAGCAACCTACGAGCAGTACTTC.

The rearrangement links TRBV5-1 to TRBJ2-3; 10 bases fit TRBD2. Germline V gene sequence: CDR1 SGHRS, CDR2 YFSETQ. This CDR3 is 16 amino acids long. With V trimmed by 3 bases and J by 1 base, 5 bases remained unmatched. CDR3 nucleotides: TGCGCCAGCAGCTCCAGCGGGAGGGAAGGCACAGATACGCAGTATTTT. It is translated as CASSSSGREGTDTQYF.

This clone was detected only a few times. The genes are TRBV6-5 and TRBJ1-1, with TRBD1 as a possible D gene (6 bases). V dropped 5 bases and J dropped 5 bases, with 12 bases sitting between them. Germline loops: CDR1 MNHEY, CDR2 SVGAGI. The CDR3 runs 13 residues. In nucleotides, the CDR3 is TGTGCCAGCAGTAACAGGGTGAGGACTGAAGCTTTCTTT. This translates into CASSNRVRTEAFF.

This chain uses TRBV7-6 with TRBJ2-3, with 12 bases aligning to TRBD2. This CDR3 contains 15 residues. CDR1 is SGHVS and CDR2 is FNYEAQ in the germline V gene. The junction had 6 bases not matched to a gene; V was cut back by 5 bases and J by 6 bases. The DNA of the CDR3 is TGTGCCAGCAGCCTCCTAGCGGGAGGGTCGGATACGCAGTATTTT. Translating it yields CASSLLAGGSDTQYF.